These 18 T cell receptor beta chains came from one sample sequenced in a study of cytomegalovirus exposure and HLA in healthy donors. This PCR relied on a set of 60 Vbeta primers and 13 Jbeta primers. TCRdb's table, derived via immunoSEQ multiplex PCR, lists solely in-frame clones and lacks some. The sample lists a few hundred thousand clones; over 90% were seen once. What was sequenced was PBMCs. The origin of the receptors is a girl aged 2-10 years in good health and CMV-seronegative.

The CDR3 region has the DNA TGTGCCAGCAACGGGTATAGCAATCAGCCCCAGCATTTT. Translated: CASNGYSNQPQHF. The gene calls are TRBV6-1 and TRBJ1-5; no clear D. V was cut by 7 bases and J by 0 bases, with 7 bases left in between. The CDR3 runs to 13 residues. Germline CDR1 is MNHNS and CDR2 is SASEGT.

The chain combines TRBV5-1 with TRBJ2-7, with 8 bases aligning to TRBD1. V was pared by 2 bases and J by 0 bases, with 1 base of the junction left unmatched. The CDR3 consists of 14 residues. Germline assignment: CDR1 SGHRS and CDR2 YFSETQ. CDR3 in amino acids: CASSFTGGSYEQYF. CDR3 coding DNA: TGCGCCAGCAGCTTTACAGGGGGCTCCTACGAGCAGTACTTC.

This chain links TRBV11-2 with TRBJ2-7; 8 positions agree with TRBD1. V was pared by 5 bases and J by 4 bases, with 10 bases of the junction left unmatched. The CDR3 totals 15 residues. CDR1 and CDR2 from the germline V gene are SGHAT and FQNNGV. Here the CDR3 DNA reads TGTGCCAGCAGCCCAAGGGGGACAGGTGCGTACGAGCAGTACTTC. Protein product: CASSPRGTGAYEQYF.

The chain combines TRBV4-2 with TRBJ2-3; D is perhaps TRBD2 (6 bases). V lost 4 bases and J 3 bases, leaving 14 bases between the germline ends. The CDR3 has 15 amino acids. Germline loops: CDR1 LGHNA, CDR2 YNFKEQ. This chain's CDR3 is CASSLRTNPTDTQYF. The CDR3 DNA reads TGTGCCAGCAGCCTCCGGACTAACCCGACAGATACGCAGTATTTT.

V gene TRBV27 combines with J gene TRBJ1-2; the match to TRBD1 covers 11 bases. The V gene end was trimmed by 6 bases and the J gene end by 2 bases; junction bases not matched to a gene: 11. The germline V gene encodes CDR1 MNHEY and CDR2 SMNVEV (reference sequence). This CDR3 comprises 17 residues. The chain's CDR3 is CASSPMGQGVLNYGYTF. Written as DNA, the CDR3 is TGTGCCAGCAGCCCGATGGGACAGGGGGTGTTAAACTATGGCTACACCTTC.

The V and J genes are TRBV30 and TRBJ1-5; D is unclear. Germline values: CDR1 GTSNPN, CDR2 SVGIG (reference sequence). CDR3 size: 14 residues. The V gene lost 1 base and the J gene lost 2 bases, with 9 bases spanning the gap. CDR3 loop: CAWSGGQGNQPQHF. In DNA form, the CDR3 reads TGTGCCTGGAGTGGAGGGCAGGGCAATCAGCCCCAGCATTTT.

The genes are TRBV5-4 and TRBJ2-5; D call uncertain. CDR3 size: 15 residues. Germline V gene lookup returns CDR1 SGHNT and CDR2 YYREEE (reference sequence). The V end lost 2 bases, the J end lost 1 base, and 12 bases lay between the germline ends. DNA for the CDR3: TGTGCCAGCAGCTTTATCGGGTCTCGCCAAGAGACCCAGTACTTC. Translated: CASSFIGSRQETQYF.

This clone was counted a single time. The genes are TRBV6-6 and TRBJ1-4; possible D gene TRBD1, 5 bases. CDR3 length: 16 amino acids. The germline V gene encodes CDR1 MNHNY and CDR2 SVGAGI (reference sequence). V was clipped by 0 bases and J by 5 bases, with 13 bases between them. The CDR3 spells CASSYSKRQLNEKLFF. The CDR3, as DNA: TGTGCCAGCAGTTACTCGAAACGACAGTTAAATGAAAAACTGTTTTTT.

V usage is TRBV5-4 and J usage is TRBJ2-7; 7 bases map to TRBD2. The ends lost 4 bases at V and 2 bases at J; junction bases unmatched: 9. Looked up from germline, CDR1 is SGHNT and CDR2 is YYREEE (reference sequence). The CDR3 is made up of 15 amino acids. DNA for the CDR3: TGTGCCAGCAGCCAGGAGTCTAGCGGCCCCTACGAGCAGTACTTC. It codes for CASSQESSGPYEQYF.

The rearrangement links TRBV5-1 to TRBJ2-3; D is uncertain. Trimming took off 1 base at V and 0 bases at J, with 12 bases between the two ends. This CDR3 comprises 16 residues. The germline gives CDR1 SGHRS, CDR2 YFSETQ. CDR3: CASSLSSSSSTDTQYF. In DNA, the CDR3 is TGCGCCAGCAGCTTGTCTAGTAGCTCTAGCACAGATACGCAGTATTTT. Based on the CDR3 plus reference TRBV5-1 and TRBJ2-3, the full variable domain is KAGVTQTPRYLIKTRGQQVTLSCSPISGHRSVSWYQQTPGQGLQFLFEYFSETQRNKGNFPGRFSGRQFSNSRSEMNVSTLELGDSALYLCASSLSSSSSTDTQYFGPGTRLTVL.

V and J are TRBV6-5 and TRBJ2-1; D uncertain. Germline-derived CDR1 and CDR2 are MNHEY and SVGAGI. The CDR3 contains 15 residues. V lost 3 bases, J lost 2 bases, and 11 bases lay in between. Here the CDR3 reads CASSYPPPTYNEQFF. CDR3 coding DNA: TGTGCCAGCAGTTATCCCCCCCCCACCTACAATGAGCAGTTCTTC.

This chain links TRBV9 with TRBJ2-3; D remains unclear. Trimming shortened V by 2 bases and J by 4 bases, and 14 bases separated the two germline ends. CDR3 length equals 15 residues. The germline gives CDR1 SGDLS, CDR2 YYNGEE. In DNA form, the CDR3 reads TGTGCCAGCAGCGTTACGGGTTATTCATCAGATACGCAGTATTTT. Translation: CASSVTGYSSDTQYF. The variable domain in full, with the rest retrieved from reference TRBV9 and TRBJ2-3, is DSGVTQTPKHLITATGQRVTLRCSPRSGDLSVYWYQQSLDQGLQFLIQYYNGEERAKGNILERFSAQQFPDLHSELNLSSLELGDSALYFCASSVTGYSSDTQYFGPGTRLTVL.

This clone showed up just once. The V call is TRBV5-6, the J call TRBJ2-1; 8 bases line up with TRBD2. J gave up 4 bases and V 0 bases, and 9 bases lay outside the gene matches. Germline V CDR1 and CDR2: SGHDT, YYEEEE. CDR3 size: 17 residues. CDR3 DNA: TGTGCCAGCAGCTTGGAGGTACGGCTAGCGGGTTACAATGAGCAGTTCTTC. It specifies CASSLEVRLAGYNEQFF.

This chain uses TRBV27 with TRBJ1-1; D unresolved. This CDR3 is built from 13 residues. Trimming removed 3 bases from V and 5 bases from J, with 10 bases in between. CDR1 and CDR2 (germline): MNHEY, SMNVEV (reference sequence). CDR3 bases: TGTGCCAGCAGTTTCACGGTACGAACTGAAGCTTTCTTT. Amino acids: CASSFTVRTEAFF.

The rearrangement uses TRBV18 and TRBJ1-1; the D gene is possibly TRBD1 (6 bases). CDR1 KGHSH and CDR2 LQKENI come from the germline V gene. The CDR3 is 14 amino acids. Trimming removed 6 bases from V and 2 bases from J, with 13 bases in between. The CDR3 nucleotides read TGTGCCAGCTCCACCGGACAGTTTAACACTGAAGCTTTCTTT. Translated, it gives CASSTGQFNTEAFF.

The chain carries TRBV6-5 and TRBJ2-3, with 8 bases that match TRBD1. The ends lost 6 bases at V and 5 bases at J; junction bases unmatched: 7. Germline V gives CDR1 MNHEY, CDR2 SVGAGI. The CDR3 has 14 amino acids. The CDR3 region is CASRRQGMGDTQYF. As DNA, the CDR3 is TGTGCCAGCAGGCGACAGGGGATGGGAGATACGCAGTATTTT.

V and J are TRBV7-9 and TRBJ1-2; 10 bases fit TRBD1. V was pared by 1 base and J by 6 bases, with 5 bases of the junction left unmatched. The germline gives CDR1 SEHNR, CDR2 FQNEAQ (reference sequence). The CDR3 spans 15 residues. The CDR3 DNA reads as TGTGCCAGCAGCTTAGGGACAGGGGGTCCCAATGGCTACACCTTC. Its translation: CASSLGTGGPNGYTF. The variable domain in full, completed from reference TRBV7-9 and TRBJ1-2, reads DTGVSQNPRHKITKRGQNVTFRCDPISEHNRLYWYRQTLGQGPEFLTYFQNEAQLEKSRLLSDRFSAERPKGSFSTLEIQRTEQGDSAMYLCASSLGTGGPNGYTFGSGTRLTVV.

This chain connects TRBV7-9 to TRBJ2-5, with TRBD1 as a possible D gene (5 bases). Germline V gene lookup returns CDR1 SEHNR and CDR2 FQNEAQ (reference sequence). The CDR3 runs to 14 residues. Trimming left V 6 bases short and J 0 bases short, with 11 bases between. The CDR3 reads CASSPDSNQETQYF. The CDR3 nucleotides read TGTGCCAGCAGTCCCGACAGCAACCAAGAGACCCAGTACTTC.